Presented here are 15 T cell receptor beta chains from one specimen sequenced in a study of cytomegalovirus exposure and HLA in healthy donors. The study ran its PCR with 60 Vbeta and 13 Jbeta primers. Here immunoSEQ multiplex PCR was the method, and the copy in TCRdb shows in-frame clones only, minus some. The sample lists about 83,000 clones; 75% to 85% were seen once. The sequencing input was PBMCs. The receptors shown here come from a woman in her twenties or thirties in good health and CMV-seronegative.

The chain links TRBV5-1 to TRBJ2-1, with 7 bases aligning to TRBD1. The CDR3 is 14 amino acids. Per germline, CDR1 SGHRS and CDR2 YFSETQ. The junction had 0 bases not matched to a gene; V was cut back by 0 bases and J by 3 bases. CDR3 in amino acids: CASSLDRGYNEQFF. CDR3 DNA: TGCGCCAGCAGCTTGGACAGGGGCTACAATGAGCAGTTCTTC.

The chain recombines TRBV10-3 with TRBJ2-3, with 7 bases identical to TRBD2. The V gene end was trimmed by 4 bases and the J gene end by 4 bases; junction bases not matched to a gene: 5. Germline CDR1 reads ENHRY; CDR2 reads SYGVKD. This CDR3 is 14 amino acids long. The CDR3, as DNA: TGTGCCATCAGTGGCGGGAGTGCCCCAGATACGCAGTATTTT. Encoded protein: CAISGGSAPDTQYF.

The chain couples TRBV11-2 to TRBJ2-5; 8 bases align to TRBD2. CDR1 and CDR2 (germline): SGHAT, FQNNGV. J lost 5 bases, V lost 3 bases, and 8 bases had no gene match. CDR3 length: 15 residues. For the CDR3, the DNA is TGTGCCAGCAGCTTGGCTAGCGGGCAGGGGGAGACCCAGTACTTC. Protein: CASSLASGQGETQYF. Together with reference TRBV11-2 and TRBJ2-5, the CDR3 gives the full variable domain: EAGVAQSPRYKIIEKRQSVAFWCNPISGHATLYWYQQILGQGPKLLIQFQNNGVVDDSQLPKDRFSAERLKGVDSTLKIQPAKLEDSAVYLCASSLASGQGETQYFGPGTRLLVL.

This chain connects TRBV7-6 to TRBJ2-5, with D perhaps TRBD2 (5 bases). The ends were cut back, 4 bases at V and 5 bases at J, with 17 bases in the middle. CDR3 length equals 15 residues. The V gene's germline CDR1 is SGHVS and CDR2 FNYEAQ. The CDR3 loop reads CASSSTLSRGETQYF. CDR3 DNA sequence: TGTGCCAGCAGCTCCACATTAAGTCGCGGGGAGACCCAGTACTTC.

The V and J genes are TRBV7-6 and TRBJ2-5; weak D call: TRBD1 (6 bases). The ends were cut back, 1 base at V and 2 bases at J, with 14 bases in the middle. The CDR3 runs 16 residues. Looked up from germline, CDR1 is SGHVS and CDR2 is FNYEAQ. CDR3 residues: CASSLGDTRRQETQYF. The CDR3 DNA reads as TGTGCCAGCAGCTTAGGGGACACCCGGCGGCAAGAGACCCAGTACTTC. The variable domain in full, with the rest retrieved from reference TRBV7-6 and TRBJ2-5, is GAGVSQSPRYKVTKRGQDVALRCDPISGHVSLYWYRQALGQGPEFLTYFNYEAQQDKSGLPNDRFSAERPEGSISTLTIQRTEQRDSAMYRCASSLGDTRRQETQYFGPGTRLLVL.

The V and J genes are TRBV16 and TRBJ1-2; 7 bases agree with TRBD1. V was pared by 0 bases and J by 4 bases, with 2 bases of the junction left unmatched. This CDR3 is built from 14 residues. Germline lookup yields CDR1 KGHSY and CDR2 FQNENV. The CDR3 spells CASSQSGQVYGYTF. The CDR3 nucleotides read TGTGCCAGCAGCCAATCTGGACAGGTCTATGGCTACACCTTC. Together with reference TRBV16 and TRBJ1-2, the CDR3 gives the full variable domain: GEEVAQTPKHLVRGEGQKAKLYCAPIKGHSYVFWYQQVLKNEFKFLISFQNENVFDETGMPKERFSAKCLPNSPCSLEIQATKLEDSAVYFCASSQSGQVYGYTFGSGTRLTVV.

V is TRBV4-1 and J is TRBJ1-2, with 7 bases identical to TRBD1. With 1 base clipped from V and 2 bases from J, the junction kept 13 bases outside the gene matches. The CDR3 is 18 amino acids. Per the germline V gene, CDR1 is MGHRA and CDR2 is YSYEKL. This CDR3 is CASSQAGGRGRGNYGYTF. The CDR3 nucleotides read TGCGCCAGCAGCCAAGCGGGGGGGAGGGGGCGAGGAAACTATGGCTACACCTTC.

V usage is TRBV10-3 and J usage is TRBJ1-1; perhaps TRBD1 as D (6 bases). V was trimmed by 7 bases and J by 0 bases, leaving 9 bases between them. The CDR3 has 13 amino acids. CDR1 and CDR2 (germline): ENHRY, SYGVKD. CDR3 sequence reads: CAITGTLNTEAFF. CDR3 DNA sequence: TGTGCCATCACTGGGACATTGAACACTGAAGCTTTCTTT.

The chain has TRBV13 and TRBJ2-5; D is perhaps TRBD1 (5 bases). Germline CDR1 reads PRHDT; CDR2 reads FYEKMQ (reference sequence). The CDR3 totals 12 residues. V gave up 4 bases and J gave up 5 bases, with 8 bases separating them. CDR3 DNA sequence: TGTGCCAGCAGCTACAGGTCGGAGACCCAGTACTTC. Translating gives CASSYRSETQYF. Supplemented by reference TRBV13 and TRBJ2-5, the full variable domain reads AAGVIQSPRHLIKEKRETATLKCYPIPRHDTVYWYQQGPGQDPQFLISFYEKMQSDKGSIPDRFSAQQFSDYHSELNMSSLELGDSALYFCASSYRSETQYFGPGTRLLVL.

The CDR3 region has the DNA TGTGCCAGCAGCTCCGTGACTGTCACTCCAACATGGTTCTTC. Translation: CASSSVTVTPTWFF. This rearrangement joins TRBV11-2 to TRBJ2-1; no clear D gene. The CDR3 runs to 14 residues. Germline V gene data show CDR1 as SGHAT and CDR2 as FQNNGV. Trimming stripped 4 bases from V and 15 bases from J, with 22 bases between.

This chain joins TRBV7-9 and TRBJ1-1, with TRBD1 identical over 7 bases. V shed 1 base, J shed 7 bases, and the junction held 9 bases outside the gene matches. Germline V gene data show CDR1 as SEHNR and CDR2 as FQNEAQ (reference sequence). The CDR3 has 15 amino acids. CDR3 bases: TGTGCCAGCAGCTTAGGTGACAGGGCGGATGATGAAGCTTTCTTT. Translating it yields CASSLGDRADDEAFF.

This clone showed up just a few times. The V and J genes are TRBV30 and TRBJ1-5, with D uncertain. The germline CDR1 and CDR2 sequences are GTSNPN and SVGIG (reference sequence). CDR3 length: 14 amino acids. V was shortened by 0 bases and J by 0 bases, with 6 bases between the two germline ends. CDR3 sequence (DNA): TGTGCCTGGAGTGTTTCCTATAGCAATCAGCCCCAGCATTTT. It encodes CAWSVSYSNQPQHF. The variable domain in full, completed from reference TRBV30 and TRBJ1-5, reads SQTIHQWPATLVQPVGSPLSLECTVEGTSNPNLYWYRQAAGRGLQLLFYSVGIGQISSEVPQNLSASRPQDRQFILSSKKLLLSDSGFYLCAWSVSYSNQPQHFGDGTRLSIL.

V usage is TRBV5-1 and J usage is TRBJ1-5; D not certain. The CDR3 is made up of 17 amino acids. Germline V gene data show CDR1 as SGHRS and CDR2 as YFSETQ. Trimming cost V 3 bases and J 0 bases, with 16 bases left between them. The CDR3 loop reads CASSSEPTRYSNQPQHF. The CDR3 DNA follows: TGCGCCAGCAGCTCCGAACCGACACGATATAGCAATCAGCCCCAGCATTTT.

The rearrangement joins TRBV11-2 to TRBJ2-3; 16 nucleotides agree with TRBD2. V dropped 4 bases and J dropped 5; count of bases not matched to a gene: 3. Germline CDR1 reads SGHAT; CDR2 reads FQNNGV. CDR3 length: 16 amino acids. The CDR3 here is CASSSGLAGGQDTQYF. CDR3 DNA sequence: TGTGCCAGCAGCTCGGGACTAGCGGGAGGGCAAGATACGCAGTATTTT. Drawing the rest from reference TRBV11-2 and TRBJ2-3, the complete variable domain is EAGVAQSPRYKIIEKRQSVAFWCNPISGHATLYWYQQILGQGPKLLIQFQNNGVVDDSQLPKDRFSAERLKGVDSTLKIQPAKLEDSAVYLCASSSGLAGGQDTQYFGPGTRLTVL.

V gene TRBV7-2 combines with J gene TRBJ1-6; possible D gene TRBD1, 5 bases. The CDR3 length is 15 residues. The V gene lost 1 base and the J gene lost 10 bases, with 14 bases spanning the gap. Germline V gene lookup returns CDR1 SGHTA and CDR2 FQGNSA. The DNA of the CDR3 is TGTGCCAGCAGCTTAGATGGGGGGTTCGGCTCACCCCTCCACTTT. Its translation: CASSLDGGFGSPLHF.